This T cell receptor (beta chain) stems from a study of T cell repertoires in cytomegalovirus infection. Overall study: Both recently identified HLA-C-restricted and well-studied HLA-B-restricted CMV epitopes were used in the study. Indicated by public TCR beta signatures were CMV infection and matching HLA type.

Each CDR3 protein gets one entry after TCRdb re-called the reads with MiXCR. The repertoire holds some 320,000 distinct CDR3 sequences, with about 29% as singletons. This clonotype has just a few counts. Its specificity is not known. V lost 5 bases to trimming and J lost 8 bases; unmatched junction nucleotides: 11. Germline V gene data show CDR1 as MDHEN and CDR2 as SYDVKM. This CDR3 is built from 15 residues. Study-wide results and caveats: Using cumulative public TCR beta family frequency, the authors identified those who carried CMV together with the relevant HLA. CMV-specific TCR beta clonotypes restricted by HLA-C were the ones dominating the ex vivo response.

Specimen: cultured PBMCs, collected from culture after CMV antigen stimulation. This TCR was sampled from a human donor in good health (CMV status not recorded). Some clones in this sample may be carry-over from other donors' samples. The chain links TRBV28 to TRBJ2-1; 8 nucleotides line up with TRBD1. CDR3 sequence: CASSHPDRVHDEQFF. The CDR3 DNA sequence: TGTGCCAGCAGTCATCCGGACAGGGTTCACGATGAGCAGTTCTTC.